Presented here are 22 T cell receptor beta chains from one specimen sequenced in a study of T cell responses to AZD1222 COVID-19 vaccine (dated by TCRdb to the early 2020s). Library preparation was by the immunoSEQ multiplex PCR assay. The table comes from immuneACCESS by way of TCRdb, which keeps in-frame sequences with V and J called. Part of the clones is missing from these tables; in studies checked, under half for an unresolved V gene and the rest for unknown reasons. The sample table lists roughly 150,000 clones, about 80% of them with a count of one. The top ten hold over 4% of the sample. The time point label on this specimen signifies: baseline before first vaccination. The sequences come from peripheral blood, collected on day 0 of AZD1222 vaccination. These receptor sequences come from an adult in good health.

This chain's CDR3 is CASSPYQAQGLYGYTF. CDR3 DNA: TGTGCCAGCTCACCGTACCAAGCCCAGGGCCTCTATGGCTACACCTTC. The genes are TRBV18 and TRBJ1-2; possibly TRBD1 for D (5 bases). CDR3 length: 16 residues. The V end was cut by 3 bases, the J end by 4 bases, with 18 bases between. The V gene's germline CDR1 is KGHSH and CDR2 LQKENI.

This chain joins TRBV30 and TRBJ1-5; 9 bases map to TRBD1. The J segment lost 6 bases and the V segment lost 1 base, leaving 7 bases of the junction unmatched. Germline-derived CDR1 and CDR2 are GTSNPN and SVGIG (reference sequence). CDR3 length equals 15 residues. CDR3 residues: CAWSASGTGSQPQHF. Here the CDR3 DNA reads TGTGCCTGGAGTGCTTCCGGGACAGGGAGTCAGCCCCAGCATTTT. The whole variable domain, filled in from reference TRBV30 and TRBJ1-5, reads SQTIHQWPATLVQPVGSPLSLECTVEGTSNPNLYWYRQAAGRGLQLLFYSVGIGQISSEVPQNLSASRPQDRQFILSSKKLLLSDSGFYLCAWSASGTGSQPQHFGDGTRLSIL.

The chain carries TRBV30 and TRBJ2-5, with TRBD1 identical over 7 bases. The CDR3 totals 16 residues. J gave up 0 bases and V 2 bases, and 9 bases lay outside the gene matches. Germline CDR1 GTSNPN, CDR2 SVGIG (reference sequence). Here the CDR3 reads CAWSPTRDSNQETQYF. The DNA of the CDR3 is TGTGCCTGGAGTCCTACCAGGGACAGCAACCAAGAGACCCAGTACTTC.

The rearrangement links TRBV19 to TRBJ1-1; TRBD1 matches at 9 bases. The CDR3 is made up of 14 amino acids. Germline V gives CDR1 LNHDA, CDR2 SQIVND (reference sequence). V was pared by 4 bases and J by 3 bases, with 3 bases of the junction left unmatched. The CDR3 protein is CASSTGQGDTEAFF. The CDR3 DNA is TGTGCCAGTAGTACGGGACAGGGAGACACTGAAGCTTTCTTT.

The rearrangement joins TRBV28 to TRBJ2-7, with 9 bases fitting TRBD1. The CDR3 has 14 amino acids. Looked up from germline, CDR1 is MDHEN and CDR2 is SYDVKM. Germline trimming cut 4 bases from V and 5 bases from J; bases unmatched to any gene: 6. The CDR3 region is CASSSRDRVNEQYF. The CDR3 DNA sequence: TGTGCCAGCAGTTCCCGGGACAGGGTGAACGAGCAGTACTTC.

This clone is medium-sized (0.01 to 0.1%) within its sample. The chain combines TRBV28 with TRBJ2-7; 12 bases agree with TRBD2. CDR1 MDHEN and CDR2 SYDVKM come from the germline V gene. This CDR3 has 14 amino acids. After removal of 2 bases from V and 12 bases from J, the junction contained 8 bases not matched to a gene. DNA of the CDR3: TGTGCCAGCAGTTTACCCACTAGCGGGGGGTTATGGTACTTC. Protein: CASSLPTSGGLWYF. Variable domain in full (rest from reference TRBV28 and TRBJ2-7): DVKVTQSSRYLVKRTGEKVFLECVQDMDHENMFWYRQDPGLGLRLIYFSYDVKMKEKGDIPEGYSVSREKKERFSLILESASTNQTSMYLCASSLPTSGGLWYFGPGTRLTVT.

V usage is TRBV30 and J usage is TRBJ1-5, with D possibly TRBD1 on 6 matching bases. The germline CDR1 and CDR2 sequences are GTSNPN and SVGIG (reference sequence). This CDR3 region has 15 residues. Between the trimmed V and J ends, which lost 0 bases and 9 bases, there was a span of 18 bases. CDR3 loop: CAWSVHGGGGWPQHF. DNA of the CDR3: TGTGCCTGGAGTGTACATGGTGGAGGGGGTTGGCCCCAGCATTTT.

The chain joins TRBV10-3 to TRBJ1-2; TRBD1 agrees at 8 bases. The CDR3 runs 14 residues. Trimming took 6 bases from V and 8 from J; bases not matched to a gene: 11. Germline V gives CDR1 ENHRY, CDR2 SYGVKD. The CDR3 bases are TGTGCCATCAGCGCAGGGGGCGCGAGGAACGGCTACACCTTC. Residues: CAISAGGARNGYTF.

The chain carries TRBV19 and TRBJ1-2; possible D gene TRBD1, 5 bases. CDR1 LNHDA and CDR2 SQIVND come from the germline V gene (reference sequence). Trimming removed 11 bases at V and 3 bases at J, with 13 bases between. CDR3 length equals 12 residues. The CDR3 protein is CAFDLGDYGYTF. CDR3 coding DNA: TGTGCCTTTGACCTGGGGGACTATGGCTACACCTTC.

The CDR3 DNA sequence: TGTGCCAGCAGGGGGGGTCCCTGGGGCACCATATATTTT. Protein sequence: CASRGGPWGTIYF. The gene calls are TRBV28 and TRBJ1-3, with a possible D match to TRBD1 (5 bases). V lost 6 bases to trimming and J lost 9 bases, with 15 bases between them. This CDR3 has 13 amino acids. Germline V gene sequence: CDR1 MDHEN, CDR2 SYDVKM.

In its sample, this clone was seen once. J is TRBJ2-6 and V is TRBV27; TRBD1 matches 10 bases. The junction had 9 bases not matched to a gene; V was cut back by 5 bases and J by 5 bases. This CDR3 is built from 17 residues. Germline V gene data show CDR1 as MNHEY and CDR2 as SMNVEV (reference sequence). The CDR3 DNA follows: TGTGCCAGCAGTCCAGGGACAGGGGTGGTGAGGGCCAACGTCCTGACTTTC. Amino acid sequence: CASSPGTGVVRANVLTF.

V usage is TRBV6-5 and J usage is TRBJ1-3, with D tentatively TRBD1 (6 bases). There are 14 residues in the CDR3. CDR1 and CDR2 from the germline V gene are MNHEY and SVGAGI. V was pared by 4 bases and J by 2 bases, with 9 bases between. CDR3 nucleotide sequence: TGTGCCAGCAGTTCACGGGGGCCTGGAAACACCATATATTTT. Protein product: CASSSRGPGNTIYF.

CDR3 region: CASSLNLGTGGNEQYF. The CDR3 DNA follows: TGTGCCAGCAGCTTAAATTTGGGGACAGGGGGTAACGAGCAGTACTTC. The chain joins TRBV11-2 to TRBJ2-7, with 11 bases fitting TRBD1. The CDR3 spans 16 residues. J lost 5 bases, V lost 2 bases, and 8 bases had no gene match. Germline V lookup: CDR1 SGHAT, CDR2 FQNNGV.

The V gene is TRBV30, the J gene TRBJ2-2, with 7 bases identical to TRBD2. The CDR3 loop spans 16 amino acids. V lost 2 bases, J lost 6 bases, and 12 bases stayed unmatched. CDR1 GTSNPN and CDR2 SVGIG come from the germline V gene (reference sequence). The CDR3 here is CAWSPGRGGESGELFF. CDR3 coding DNA: TGTGCCTGGAGTCCTGGCCGCGGGGGTGAATCCGGGGAGCTGTTTTTT.

The V call is TRBV6-5, the J call TRBJ1-5; D possibly corresponds to TRBD1 (5 bases). Trimming cost V 4 bases and J 1 base, with 5 bases left between them. Germline V CDR1 and CDR2: MNHEY, SVGAGI. The CDR3 runs 13 residues. This CDR3 reads CASSWDSNQPQHF. The CDR3 bases are TGTGCCAGCAGTTGGGACAGCAATCAGCCCCAGCATTTT.

This clone was seen a single time. This chain uses TRBV5-6 with TRBJ1-6, with D unclear. Germline CDR1 reads SGHDT; CDR2 reads YYEEEE. The CDR3 has 16 amino acids. With 0 bases removed from V and 0 bases from J, the gap between germline ends came to 7 bases. The CDR3, as DNA: TGTGCCAGCAGCTTGGTTATGCCCTCCTATAATTCACCCCTCCACTTT. As protein: CASSLVMPSYNSPLHF.

This clone was counted only a few times. The V and J genes are TRBV28 and TRBJ2-2; D is ambiguous. The CDR3 extends over 11 amino acids. Germline values: CDR1 MDHEN, CDR2 SYDVKM. The V and J ends lost 8 bases and 5 bases respectively, with 6 bases between them. The CDR3 nucleotides read TGTGCCAGCGCCGTGACCGGGGAGCTGTTTTTT. It specifies CASAVTGELFF.

The chain joins TRBV9 to TRBJ2-5; the D gene is possibly TRBD2 (5 bases). This CDR3 has 14 residues. Trimming pared 0 bases from V and 5 bases from J, leaving 11 bases between. Germline V lookup: CDR1 SGDLS, CDR2 YYNGEE. DNA for the CDR3: TGTGCCAGCAGCGTAGACGAGCGGCGGGAGACCCAGTACTTC. It codes for CASSVDERRETQYF.

This clone was seen a handful of times. This chain links TRBV27 with TRBJ1-4, with D possibly being TRBD1 (5 bases). Trimming cost V 7 bases and J 4 bases, with 28 bases left between them. Germline V lookup: CDR1 MNHEY, CDR2 SMNVEV (reference sequence). This CDR3 has 19 residues. The CDR3 nucleotides are TGTGCCAGCACCACCGCTTGGGGCCCCAGGTTCGGGGATAATGAAAAACTGTTTTTT. Amino acid sequence: CASTTAWGPRFGDNEKLFF.

DNA of the CDR3: TGTGCCAGCAGCTTGGGTTCAGGGGATCAGCCCCAGCATTTT. Encoded protein: CASSLGSGDQPQHF. This chain uses TRBV5-5 with TRBJ1-5; TRBD1 is a possible D gene (6 bases). V lost 0 bases and J lost 5, with 9 bases in between. CDR3 length: 14 amino acids. Germline CDR1 is SGHKS and CDR2 is YYEKEE (reference sequence). Complete variable domain (other parts from reference TRBV5-5 and TRBJ1-5): DAGVTQSPTHLIKTRGQQVTLRCSPISGHKSVSWYQQVLGQGPQFIFQYYEKEERGRGNFPDRFSARQFPNYSSELNVNALLLGDSALYLCASSLGSGDQPQHFGDGTRLSIL.

The chain joins TRBV30 to TRBJ1-2; D is perhaps TRBD1 (6 bases). The CDR3 length is 12 residues. The germline V gene has CDR1 GTSNPN and CDR2 SVGIG (reference sequence). Deletions cut 6 bases from V and 8 bases from J, with 16 bases between. In nucleotides, the CDR3 is TGTGCCTGTCCAGGGGTGGGAATAGGCTACACCTTC. Protein sequence: CACPGVGIGYTF.

V gene TRBV19 combines with J gene TRBJ1-5, with D hard to call. V lost 4 bases and J 7 bases, leaving 14 bases between the germline ends. The CDR3 spans 14 residues. Germline CDR1 LNHDA, CDR2 SQIVND (reference sequence). CDR3 region: CASSRSKAYQPQHF. DNA of the CDR3: TGTGCCAGTAGTAGGTCAAAGGCATACCAGCCCCAGCATTTT.